The clone carrying this T cell receptor (beta chain) appeared once. Its cognate antigen is unknown. The entry originates in a study of vaccination effects on CD4 cells after COVID-19. The study, taken as a whole, reports: There was only 1 of 255 vaccine-induced clones in healthy vaccinees that cross-reacted with common cold coronaviruses.

Antigen-specific CD4+ T cell clonotypes were called by their expansion after viral peptide-pool culture in ViraFEST. Researchers isolated CD4+ T cells once approximately ten days of culture had elapsed. BNT162b2 vaccine or mRNA-1273 vaccine was given to participants in two doses. All vaccine recipients tested negative for nucleocapsid antibodies and had never contracted SARS-CoV-2 infection. The protocol was immunoSEQ multiplex PCR, while the TCRdb copy is restricted to in-frame clones and leaves out a portion. The top ten hold 1.2% of the sample, which has approximately 78,000 clones, over 70% seen once. CDR1 and CDR2 (germline): SQVTM, ANQGSEA. This CDR3 region has 14 residues. V lost 4 bases, J lost 1 base, and 13 bases lay in between.

Here the sequenced sample was CD4+ T cells from PBMCs cultured with HCoV-229E spike peptides, taken after COVID-19 vaccination. The TCR comes from a human donor who received a COVID-19 vaccine. This chain uses TRBV29-1 with TRBJ2-5, with D unclear. This CDR3 reads CSVVFAAGQETQYF. Here the CDR3 DNA reads TGCAGCGTTGTTTTTGCGGCAGGCCAAGAGACCCAGTACTTC. The full variable domain, in which reference TRBV29-1 and TRBJ2-5 provide the parts outside the CDR3, is SAVISQKPSRDICQRGTSLTIQCQVDSQVTMMFWYRQQPGQSLTLIATANQGSEATYESGFVIDKFPISRPNLTFSTLTVSNMSPEDSSIYLCSVVFAAGQETQYFGPGTRLLVL.